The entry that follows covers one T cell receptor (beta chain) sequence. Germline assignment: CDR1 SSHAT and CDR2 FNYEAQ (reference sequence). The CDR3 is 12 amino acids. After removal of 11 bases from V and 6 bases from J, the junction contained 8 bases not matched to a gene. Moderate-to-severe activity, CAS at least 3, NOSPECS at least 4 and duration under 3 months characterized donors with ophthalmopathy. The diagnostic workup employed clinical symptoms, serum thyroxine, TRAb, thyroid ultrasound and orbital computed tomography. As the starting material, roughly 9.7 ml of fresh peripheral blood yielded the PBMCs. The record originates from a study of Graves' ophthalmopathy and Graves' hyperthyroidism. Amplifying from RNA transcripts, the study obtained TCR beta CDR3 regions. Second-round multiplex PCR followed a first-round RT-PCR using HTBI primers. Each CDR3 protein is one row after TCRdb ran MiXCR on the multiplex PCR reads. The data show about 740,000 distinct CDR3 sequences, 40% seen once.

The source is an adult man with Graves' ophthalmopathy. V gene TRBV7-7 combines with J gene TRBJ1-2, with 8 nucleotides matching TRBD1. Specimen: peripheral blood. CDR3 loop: CAGCEDRDGYTF. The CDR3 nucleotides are TGTGCCGGCTGCGAGGACAGGGATGGCTACACCTTC.